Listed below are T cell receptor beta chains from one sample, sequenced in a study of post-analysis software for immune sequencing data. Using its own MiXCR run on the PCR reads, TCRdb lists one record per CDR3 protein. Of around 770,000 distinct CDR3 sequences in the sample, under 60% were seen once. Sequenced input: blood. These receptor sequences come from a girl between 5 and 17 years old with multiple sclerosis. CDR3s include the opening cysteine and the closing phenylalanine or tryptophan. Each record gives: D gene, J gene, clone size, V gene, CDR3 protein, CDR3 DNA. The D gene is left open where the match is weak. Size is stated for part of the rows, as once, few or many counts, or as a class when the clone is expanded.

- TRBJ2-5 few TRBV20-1 CSASAPGPTGLKETQYF TGCAGTGCCTCGGCCCCGGGCCCCACGGGTTTAAAAGAGACCCAGTACTTC
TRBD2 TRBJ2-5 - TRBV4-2 CASSQAPSERNGREQYF TGTGCCAGCAGCCAAGCCCCCTCGGAGCGGAATGGGAGGGAGCAGTACTTC
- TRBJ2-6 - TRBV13 CASSTLMSSGANVLTF TGTGCCAGCAGCACCCTCATGAGCTCTGGGGCCAACGTCCTGACTTTC
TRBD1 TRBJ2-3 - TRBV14 CASSQDDSGQGTDTQYF TGTGCCAGCAGCCAAGATGATTCGGGACAGGGAACAGATACGCAGTATTTT
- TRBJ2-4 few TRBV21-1 CASSPPLDRGLNIQYF TGTGCCAGCAGCCCCCCTCTAGACAGGGGGCTAAACATTCAGTACTTC
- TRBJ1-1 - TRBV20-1 CSARSLGMNTEAFF TGCAGTGCTCGAAGCCTAGGGATGAACACTGAAGCTTTCTTT
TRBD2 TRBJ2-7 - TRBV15 CATSWDYWEQYF TGTGCCACCAGCTGGGACTATTGGGAGCAGTACTTC
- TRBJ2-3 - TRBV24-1 CATSDGAESTDTQYF TGTGCCACCAGTGATGGGGCGGAAAGCACAGATACGCAGTATTTT
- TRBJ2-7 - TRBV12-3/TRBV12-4 CASSAPGPVYEQYF TGTGCCAGCAGCGCCCCGGGACCCGTCTACGAGCAGTACTTC
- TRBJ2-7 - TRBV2 CASSEAGHGIPYEQYF TGTGCCAGCAGTGAAGCGGGGCACGGGATACCCTACGAGCAGTACTTC
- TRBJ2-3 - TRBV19 CASNIDSTDTQYF TGTGCCAGTAATATCGATAGCACAGATACGCAGTATTTT
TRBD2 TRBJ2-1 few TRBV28 CASSLGPGLAIGSSYNEQFF TGTGCCAGCAGTTTAGGACCGGGACTAGCGATTGGAAGCTCCTACAATGAGCAGTTCTTC
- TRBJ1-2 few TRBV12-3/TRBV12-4 CAILTGYYGYTF TGTGCCATCTTAACAGGGTACTATGGCTACACCTTC
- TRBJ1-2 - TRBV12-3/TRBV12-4 CASRPGSYGYTF TGTGCCAGTAGACCAGGAAGCTATGGCTACACCTTC
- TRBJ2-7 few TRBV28 CASSFWGNHYEQYF TGTGCCAGCAGTTTCTGGGGCAACCACTACGAGCAGTACTTC
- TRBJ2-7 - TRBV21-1 CVPVVAGDEQYF TGTGTCCCCGTGGTAGCGGGAGACGAGCAGTACTTC
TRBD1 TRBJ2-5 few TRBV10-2 CASSESGGLETQYF TGCGCCAGCAGTGAGTCAGGGGGCCTGGAGACCCAGTACTTC
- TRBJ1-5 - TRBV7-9 CASSSDGGNQPQHF TGTGCCAGCAGCTCGGACGGAGGGAATCAGCCCCAGCATTTT
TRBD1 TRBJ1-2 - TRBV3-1 CASSQGTGAASYGYTF TGTGCCAGCAGCCAAGGCACAGGGGCCGCGTCCTATGGCTACACCTTC
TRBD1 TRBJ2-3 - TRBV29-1 CSVGGAGTDTQYF TGCAGCGTAGGGGGCGCCGGCACAGATACGCAGTATTTT
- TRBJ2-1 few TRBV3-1 CASSQELATNEQFF TGTGCCAGCAGCCAGGAACTAGCTACTAATGAGCAGTTCTTC
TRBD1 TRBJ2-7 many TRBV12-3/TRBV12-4 CASSLGQSSYEQYF TGTGCCAGCAGTCTGGGACAGAGCTCCTACGAGCAGTACTTC
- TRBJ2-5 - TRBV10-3 CAISDLLETQYF TGTGCCATCAGTGATTTATTAGAGACCCAGTACTTC
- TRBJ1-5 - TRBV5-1 CASSLAGDRNQPQHF TGCGCCAGCAGCTTGGCGGGGGACCGCAATCAGCCCCAGCATTTT
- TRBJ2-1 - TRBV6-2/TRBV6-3 CASSPGWVPNNEQFF TGTGCCAGCAGTCCGGGGTGGGTCCCTAACAATGAGCAGTTCTTC
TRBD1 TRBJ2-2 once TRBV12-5 CASGLVLGQGAPNTGELFF TGTGCTAGTGGTTTGGTACTAGGACAGGGGGCCCCGAACACCGGGGAGCTGTTTTTT
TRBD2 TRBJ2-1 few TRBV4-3 CASSQGGLAGDLQFF TGCGCCAGCAGCCAAGGGGGACTAGCGGGAGATTTGCAGTTCTTC
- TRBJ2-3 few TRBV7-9 CASSFGNQAVSSTDTQYF TGTGCCAGCAGCTTCGGGAATCAAGCGGTATCTAGCACAGATACGCAGTATTTT
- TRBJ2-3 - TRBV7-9 CASSLSFNTQYF TGTGCCAGCAGCTTAAGCTTCAATACGCAGTATTTT
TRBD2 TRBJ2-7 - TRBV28 CASSSRTSGIKYEQYF TGTGCCAGCAGTTCCCGGACTAGCGGGATCAAATACGAGCAGTACTTC
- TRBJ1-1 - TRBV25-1 CASSEYGRPEAFF TGTGCCAGCAGTGAATATGGCAGGCCTGAAGCTTTCTTT
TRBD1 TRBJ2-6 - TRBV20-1 CSASRDRGTGANVLTF TGCAGTGCTAGCCGGGACAGGGGAACTGGGGCCAACGTCCTGACTTTC
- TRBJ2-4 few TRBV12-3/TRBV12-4 CASSLFGAKNIQYF TGTGCCAGCAGTTTATTCGGGGCCAAAAACATTCAGTACTTC
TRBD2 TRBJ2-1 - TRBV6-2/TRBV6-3 CASSMEPRTSGSGEQFF TGTGCCAGCAGTATGGAACCTCGGACTAGCGGGAGTGGTGAGCAGTTCTTC
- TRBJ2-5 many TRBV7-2 CASSLVIAQETQYF TGTGCCAGCAGCTTAGTTATAGCGCAAGAGACCCAGTACTTC
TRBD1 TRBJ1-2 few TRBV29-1 CSVVGQGRGYTF TGCAGCGTCGTTGGACAGGGGAGAGGCTACACCTTC
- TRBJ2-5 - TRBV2 CASSGRQVDVQETQYF TGTGCCAGCAGTGGTCGACAGGTCGATGTCCAAGAGACCCAGTACTTC
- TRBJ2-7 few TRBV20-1 CSARDIGGIGYEQYF TGCAGTGCTAGAGATATCGGAGGGATTGGCTACGAGCAGTACTTC
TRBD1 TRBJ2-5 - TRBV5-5 CASSGLGTEQETQYF TGTGCCAGCAGCGGACTCGGGACAGAACAAGAGACCCAGTACTTC
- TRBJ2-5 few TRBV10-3 CAINRGLQETQYF TGTGCCATCAACCGGGGCTTACAAGAGACCCAGTACTTC
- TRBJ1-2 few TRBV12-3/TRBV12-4 CASTDNSPFDGYTF TGTGCCAGCACCGACAATTCCCCCTTCGATGGCTACACCTTC
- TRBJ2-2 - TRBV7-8 CASSLGAGVGGELFF TGTGCCAGCAGCTTAGGGGCAGGGGTCGGCGGGGAGCTGTTTTTT
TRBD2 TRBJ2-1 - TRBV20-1 CSAKLAGGRNEQFF TGCAGTGCTAAACTAGCGGGAGGGCGGAATGAGCAGTTCTTC
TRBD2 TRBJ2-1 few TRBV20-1 CSPGTSGFYNEQFF TGCAGTCCGGGGACTAGCGGGTTCTACAATGAGCAGTTCTTC
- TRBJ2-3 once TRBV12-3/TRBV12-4 CASKRGERADTQYF TGTGCCAGCAAAAGGGGCGAACGGGCAGATACGCAGTATTTT
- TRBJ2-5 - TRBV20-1 CSATPLAGDPKYQETQYF TGCAGTGCCACCCCACTCGCAGGGGACCCTAAGTACCAAGAGACCCAGTACTTC
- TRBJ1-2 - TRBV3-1 CASSPHEADYHYGYTF TGTGCCAGCAGCCCTCACGAGGCAGACTATCACTATGGCTACACCTTC
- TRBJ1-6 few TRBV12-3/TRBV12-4 CASSLMTGSSYNSPLHF TGTGCCAGCAGTTTGATGACGGGAAGCTCCTATAATTCACCCCTCCACTTT
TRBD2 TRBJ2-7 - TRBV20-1 CSAVGLAGNEQYF TGCAGTGCCGTGGGACTAGCGGGCAACGAGCAGTACTTC
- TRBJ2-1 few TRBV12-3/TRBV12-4 CASSSANEQFF TGTGCCAGCAGTAGCGCCAATGAGCAGTTCTTC
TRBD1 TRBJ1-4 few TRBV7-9 CASSQADRGANEKLFF TGTGCCAGCAGCCAGGCCGACAGGGGAGCTAATGAAAAACTGTTTTTT
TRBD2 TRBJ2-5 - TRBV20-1 CSATLAGGRETQYF TGCAGTGCTACCCTAGCGGGAGGCAGAGAGACCCAGTACTTC